This T cell receptor beta chain comes out of a study of OX40 agonist ivuxolimab in advanced cancers. Study details: Ivuxolimab, an agonist antibody against OX40 (CD134), was given to patients. Subjects had a mean age of around 60 years, with a range of about 23 to 79; around 83% were male. General study results and limits: Among the least clonally expanded were partial responders at 0.1-3.0 mg/kg.

V was shortened by 4 bases and J by 0 bases, with 9 bases between the two germline ends. Germline CDR1 is LNHDA and CDR2 is SQIVND (reference sequence). The CDR3 is 15 residues long. Note on this clone: Its antigen is as yet unknown.

TCRdb's table, derived via immunoSEQ multiplex PCR, lists solely in-frame clones and lacks some. Among fewer than 55,000 clones listed, over 80% were seen once. The TCR originated in an adult with an advanced solid tumor such as melanoma, head and neck, liver or kidney cancer. The sequenced sample was CD4+ or CD8+ T cells sorted from blood, obtained in a trial of the OX40 agonist ivuxolimab. The V call is TRBV19, the J call TRBJ1-4; a possible D gene is TRBD1 (6 bases). This CDR3 reads CASSTGVSTNEKLFF. For the CDR3, the DNA is TGTGCCAGTAGTACAGGGGTGTCAACTAATGAAAAACTGTTTTTT.